This paragraph reports one TCR beta chain. The antigen is not known. RNA amounts of roughly 0.45 to 1 ug underwent reverse transcription with random hexamers. It was immunoSEQ multiplex PCR that amplified TCR beta CDR3 across 54 Vbeta and 13 Jbeta. TCRdb re-derived calls from the immunoSEQ multiplex PCR reads in MiXCR, one entry per CDR3 protein. The data contain some 450,000 distinct CDR3 sequences, approximately 85% of them singletons. This specimen comes from a study of CD8 T cells in Susac syndrome. Study-wide results and caveats: The study recognized that its TCR sequencing and HLA analysis covered a relatively small number of individuals.

Negative magnetic isolation gave CD8+ and CD4+ cells; FACS enriched CD8+ TEMRA. J gave up 4 bases and V 5 bases, and 10 bases lay outside the gene matches. CDR3 length: 16 residues. CDR1 and CDR2 from the germline V gene are SGHRS and YFSETQ. The source of this sequence is a human donor with multiple sclerosis. The chain recombines TRBV5-1 with TRBJ2-1; TRBD2 agrees at 9 bases. The sequenced sample was CD8+ T cells from PBMCs. CDR3 DNA: TGCGCCAGCAGATGGAGGACTAGCGACACTTACAATGAGCAGTTCTTC. Protein: CASRWRTSDTYNEQFF.